Below, 21 T cell receptor beta chains from the same sample are listed, as sequenced in a study of regulatory T cells in long-lasting Graves disease. Libraries of TCR beta came from iRepertoire HTBI primers plus Arm-PCR of CDR3 regions. TCRdb re-analysed the multiplex PCR reads in MiXCR, keeping a single row per CDR3 protein. The table records about 430,000 distinct CDR3 sequences, around a fifth of them present only once. Time point: persistent/refractory GD, antithyroid drugs over 5 years with positive TRAb. The TCR library was made from RNA that had been extracted from PBMCs in TRIzol. The sample in question was peripheral blood mononuclear cells (PBMCs), obtained when the disease was refractory, from a patient treated with antithyroid drugs. The origin of the receptors is a female donor with Graves disease.

This clonotype was recorded a few times. The chain has TRBV20-1 and TRBJ2-1; 8 bases line up with TRBD2. This CDR3 contains 16 residues. V trimming: 2 bases; J trimming: 0 bases; junction bases outside the gene matches: 6. Per the germline V gene, CDR1 is DFQATT and CDR2 is SNEGSKA (reference sequence). CDR3: CSARRTSGSSYNEQFF. CDR3 DNA: TGCAGTGCTAGACGCACTAGCGGAAGCTCCTACAATGAGCAGTTCTTC.

About this clonotype itself: One base away lies a much larger clone, so this may be a sequencing read error. This sequence joins TRBV27 and TRBJ2-2; tentatively, D is TRBD1 (5 bases). CDR3 length: 13 residues. Germline lookup yields CDR1 MNHEY and CDR2 SMNVEV (reference sequence). The CDR3 nucleotides read TGTGTCAGCAGTTTAGTAGGGGCCGGGGAGCTGTTTTTT. Translated: CVSSLVGAGELFF.

The table lists this clonotype with many counts. This rearrangement joins TRBV28 to TRBJ1-2; unclear D gene. V was cut by 3 bases and J by 2 bases, with 13 bases left in between. This CDR3 has 15 residues. Germline V gene data show CDR1 as MDHEN and CDR2 as SYDVKM. CDR3 amino acids: CASSLADYLNYGYTF. CDR3 DNA: TGTGCCAGCAGTTTGGCGGATTACCTGAACTATGGCTACACCTTC.

This clonotype was counted between two and nine times. The chain combines TRBV29-1 with TRBJ2-2, with D possibly being TRBD1 or TRBD2 (5 bases each). The V end was cut by 4 bases, the J end by 3 bases, with 12 bases between. Germline V CDR1 and CDR2: SQVTM, ANQGSEA. The length of the CDR3 is 14 residues. CDR3 loop: CSVAGQRDTGELFF. In DNA, the CDR3 is TGCAGCGTTGCAGGGCAGAGGGACACCGGGGAGCTGTTTTTT.

This clonotype was recorded a few times. The V gene is TRBV4-1, the J gene TRBJ1-4, with unresolved D. V gave up 1 base and J gave up 7 bases, with 7 bases separating them. CDR3 length equals 13 residues. The germline V gene has CDR1 MGHRA and CDR2 YSYEKL. CDR3 residues: CASSQAKVEKLFF. CDR3 sequence (DNA): TGCGCCAGCAGCCAAGCCAAGGTTGAAAAACTGTTTTTT.

The CDR3 sequence is CASSGAANTGELFF. The CDR3 DNA is TGTGCCAGTAGTGGAGCGGCGAACACCGGGGAGCTGTTTTTT. This chain uses TRBV19 with TRBJ2-2; D is perhaps TRBD2 (5 bases). Between the trimmed V and J ends, which lost 5 bases and 0 bases, there was a span of 7 bases. CDR3 length: 14 residues. The germline V gene has CDR1 LNHDA and CDR2 SQIVND (reference sequence).

This clonotype was counted ten times or more. The chain links TRBV12-3 or TRBV12-4 to TRBJ2-7; 8 bases are a match to TRBD1. J lost 3 bases, V lost 5 bases, and 9 bases had no gene match. The CDR3 spans 15 residues. The CDR3 region has the DNA TGTGCCAGCAGTCCGGATTCCGGGACAGGCTACGAGCAGTACTTC. Its translation: CASSPDSGTGYEQYF.

This clonotype was counted many times. As DNA, the CDR3 is TGTGCCAGCAGCCTCCGACAGACCTACGAGCAGTACTTC. Its translation: CASSLRQTYEQYF. The rearrangement links TRBV7-8 to TRBJ2-7, with TRBD1 as a possible D gene (5 bases). In germline, CDR1 is SGHVS, CDR2 FQNEAQ. The CDR3 totals 13 residues. With 5 bases removed from V and 2 bases from J, the gap between germline ends came to 10 bases. The entire variable domain, with the rest obtained from reference TRBV7-8 and TRBJ2-7, is as follows: GAGVSQSPRYKVAKRGQDVALRCDPISGHVSLFWYQQALGQGPEFLTYFQNEAQLDKSGLPSDRFFAERPEGSVSTLKIQRTQQEDSAVYLCASSLRQTYEQYFGPGTRLTVT.

This clonotype was seen just once. This rearrangement joins TRBV9 to TRBJ2-5, with a possible D match to TRBD2 (6 bases). V was shortened by 1 base and J by 2 bases, with 9 bases between the two germline ends. CDR3 size: 14 residues. Germline assignment: CDR1 SGDLS and CDR2 YYNGEE. The CDR3 nucleotides read TGTGCCAGCAGCGTATCGGGAGCGCAAGAGACCCAGTACTTC. Encoded protein: CASSVSGAQETQYF. Based on the CDR3 plus reference TRBV9 and TRBJ2-5, the full variable domain is DSGVTQTPKHLITATGQRVTLRCSPRSGDLSVYWYQQSLDQGLQFLIQYYNGEERAKGNILERFSAQQFPDLHSELNLSSLELGDSALYFCASSVSGAQETQYFGPGTRLLVL.

This clonotype was seen many times. The chain has TRBV24-1 and TRBJ1-5, with no clear D. V lost 2 bases, J lost 3 bases, and 7 bases lay in between. Per germline, CDR1 KGHDR and CDR2 SFDVKD. There are 14 residues in the CDR3. The DNA for the CDR3 is TGTGCCACCAGTGATTACCGGAACAATCAGCCCCAGCATTTT. It codes for CATSDYRNNQPQHF.

This clonotype came up many times. This sequence joins TRBV28 and TRBJ2-7, with TRBD1 identical over 8 bases. J lost 0 bases, V lost 3 bases, and 4 bases had no gene match. Germline-derived CDR1 and CDR2 are MDHEN and SYDVKM. This CDR3 spans 15 amino acids. This CDR3 reads CASSFGQGSSYEQYF. The CDR3 DNA is TGTGCCAGCAGTTTCGGACAGGGAAGCTCCTACGAGCAGTACTTC.

This clonotype is a singleton in its sample. A read error is possible here, since a much larger clone lies one base away. J is TRBJ2-7 and V is TRBV6-2 or TRBV6-3; 9 bases agree with TRBD1. The length of the CDR3 is 16 residues. The V and J ends lost 8 bases and 4 bases, in that order; junction bases with no gene match: 15. Germline V lookup: CDR1 MNHEY, CDR2 SVGEGT. The CDR3 nucleotides read TGTGCCAGCGGCCCTCACATACAGGGGGCACCTTACGAGCAGTACTTC. Its translation: CASGPHIQGAPYEQYF.

There are many counts of this clonotype. The gene calls are TRBV2 and TRBJ1-5; D uncertain. V was clipped by 1 base and J by 2 bases, with 6 bases between them. The CDR3 covers 14 residues. Looked up from germline, CDR1 is SNHLY and CDR2 is FYNNEI. CDR3 in amino acids: CASSEEHGNQPQHF. In DNA form, the CDR3 reads TGTGCCAGCAGTGAAGAGCACGGCAATCAGCCCCAGCATTTT.

The sample holds a few counts of this clonotype. The rearrangement uses TRBV18 and TRBJ1-2; D not resolved. V was pared by 1 base and J by 8 bases, with 8 bases between. The CDR3 has 12 amino acids. Per germline, CDR1 KGHSH and CDR2 LQKENI. CDR3 protein: CASSPLGEGYTF. The CDR3 DNA reads TGTGCCAGCTCACCACTTGGGGAAGGCTACACCTTC.

V usage is TRBV6-1 and J usage is TRBJ2-1; 16 bases are shared with TRBD2. Germline V gene lookup returns CDR1 MNHNS and CDR2 SASEGT. The V segment lost 8 bases and the J segment 0 bases; nucleotides outside the gene matches: 4. This CDR3 contains 17 residues. This CDR3 reads CASRGLAGGSSYNEQFF. CDR3 sequence (DNA): TGTGCCAGCCGGGGACTAGCGGGAGGGAGCTCCTACAATGAGCAGTTCTTC.

This clonotype has just a few counts. This rearrangement joins TRBV20-1 to TRBJ2-7; D may be TRBD1 or TRBD2 (6 bases each). Trimming cost V 4 bases and J 3 bases, with 19 bases left between them. Per the germline V gene, CDR1 is DFQATT and CDR2 is SNEGSKA (reference sequence). This CDR3 is 15 amino acids long. The CDR3 here is CSANVWRGVGYEQYF. CDR3 in DNA: TGCAGTGCTAATGTATGGAGGGGGGTTGGCTACGAGCAGTACTTC.

This clonotype was seen repeatedly, ten times or more. This chain joins TRBV15 and TRBJ1-5; no reliable D call. The V and J ends lost 0 bases and 2 bases respectively, with 5 bases between them. From germline, CDR1 is LNHNV and CDR2 YYDKDF (reference sequence). The CDR3 contains 14 residues. The CDR3 protein is CATSRDMGNQPQHF. DNA for the CDR3: TGTGCCACCAGCAGAGATATGGGCAATCAGCCCCAGCATTTT.

The CDR3 coding sequence is TGCAGTGCTAGGGGACAGGGGGCCTCTTACTACGAGCAGTACTTC. It codes for CSARGQGASYYEQYF. The V and J genes are TRBV20-1 and TRBJ2-7; 12 bases are a match to TRBD1. There are 15 residues in the CDR3. The ends lost 3 bases at V and 3 bases at J; junction bases unmatched: 6. Germline lookup yields CDR1 DFQATT and CDR2 SNEGSKA (reference sequence).

This clonotype was recorded many times. V usage is TRBV28 and J usage is TRBJ1-5, with 9 bases that match TRBD1. After removal of 5 bases from V and 7 bases from J, the junction contained 9 bases not matched to a gene. Per germline, CDR1 MDHEN and CDR2 SYDVKM. The CDR3 contains 15 residues. Written as DNA, the CDR3 is TGTGCCAGCAGTCCGCCGGGACAGGGACGGCAGCCCCAGCATTTT. Translated: CASSPPGQGRQPQHF. Using reference TRBV28 and TRBJ1-5 for the parts outside the CDR3, the full variable domain is DVKVTQSSRYLVKRTGEKVFLECVQDMDHENMFWYRQDPGLGLRLIYFSYDVKMKEKGDIPEGYSVSREKKERFSLILESASTNQTSMYLCASSPPGQGRQPQHFGDGTRLSIL.

The gene calls are TRBV28 and TRBJ2-3; 7 bases align to TRBD2. Germline CDR1 reads MDHEN; CDR2 reads SYDVKM. The CDR3 is 15 amino acids. V lost 2 bases, J lost 2 bases, and 4 bases stayed unmatched. CDR3 DNA sequence: TGTGCCAGCAGTTTAGATAAGCGGGACACAGATACGCAGTATTTT. Translated, it gives CASSLDKRDTDTQYF.

The rearrangement links TRBV10-2 to TRBJ2-7; D gene ambiguous. This CDR3 has 14 residues. CDR1 is WSHSY and CDR2 is SAAADI in the germline V gene. Trimming shortened V by 4 bases and J by 2 bases, and 12 bases separated the two germline ends. The CDR3 sequence: CASSGTLRTYEQYF. The DNA of the CDR3 is TGCGCCAGCAGTGGGACGTTAAGAACCTACGAGCAGTACTTC.